The clone carrying this T cell receptor beta chain has at least ten counts. As yet, its antigen is unknown. Trimming stripped 6 bases from V and 3 bases from J, with 18 bases between. Germline V lookup: CDR1 PRHDT, CDR2 FYEKMQ (reference sequence). The CDR3 has 16 amino acids. The data belong to a study of tumor-infiltrating lymphocytes in glioblastoma multiforme. Study-level points and caveats: Detected clone frequencies may not reflect cell counts, being RNA-based.

Multiple V-beta primers and a C-beta primer amplified TCRB from RNA. A C-beta primer primed TCRB cDNA from 0.45 to 0.5 ug RNA. TCRdb reprocessed the multiplex PCR reads with MiXCR, giving one entry per CDR3 protein. The data show about 32,000 distinct CDR3 sequences, 60% to 75% seen once. The TCR originated in a male donor with glioblastoma. The chain links TRBV13 to TRBJ2-1, with D perhaps TRBD2 (5 bases). Sequences were obtained from brain tumor tissue. In DNA, the CDR3 is TGTGCCAGCAGTTCCCCTAACGCGGAGGTCTACAATGAGCAGTTCTTC. Its translation is CASSSPNAEVYNEQFF.